The sequence of this TCR beta chain was determined in a study of cytomegalovirus exposure and HLA in healthy donors. Study findings and constraints: The authors excluded some V segments, including TRBV6-2 and TRBV6-3, as indistinguishable.

Use of 60 Vbeta and 13 Jbeta primers characterized the PCR. Method: immunoSEQ multiplex PCR; TCRdb's copy keeps in-frame clones and lacks some. This repertoire shows 80,000 to 100,000 clones, approximately 80% found once; its top ten account for 3.4%. Points on this clone: No antigen is known for it.

Germline assignment: CDR1 LNHNV and CDR2 YYDKDF (reference sequence). The CDR3 runs to 17 residues. Germline trimming cut 1 base from V and 0 bases from J; bases unmatched to any gene: 6. Sequencing was performed on PBMCs. This TCR came from a man aged 40-50 years in good health and CMV-seronegative. V usage is TRBV15 and J usage is TRBJ2-5; 9 nucleotides align to TRBD2. This CDR3 reads CATSRGRLAANQETQYF. The CDR3 region has the DNA TGTGCCACCAGCAGAGGAAGACTAGCGGCAAACCAAGAGACCCAGTACTTC.